These 25 T cell receptor beta chains share one sample of origin, sequenced in a study of control samples from healthy donors and cancer patients. Using immunoSEQ multiplex PCR, the repertoire was profiled, and TCRdb retains in-frame clones only, with some absent. The data hold 150,000 or so clones, with about 94% observed a single time. Sample: blood. These receptor sequences come from a man aged 35 to 55 in good health.

This chain joins TRBV24-1 and TRBJ1-2; D perhaps matches TRBD1 (5 bases). Germline CDR1 reads KGHDR; CDR2 reads SFDVKD. The length of the CDR3 is 15 residues. V was shortened by 3 bases and J by 6 bases, with 16 bases between the two germline ends. The CDR3 DNA sequence: TGTGCCACCAGTGATCCGAGGACAAGGGGTCATGGCTACACCTTC. Its translation is CATSDPRTRGHGYTF.

CDR3 amino acids: CASKGSSPTEAFF. The CDR3 region has the DNA TGTGCCAGTAAGGGGTCTAGCCCCACTGAAGCTTTCTTT. The chain carries TRBV19 and TRBJ1-1, with D possibly being TRBD1 (5 bases). The CDR3 totals 13 residues. V lost 7 bases and J lost 4, with 13 bases in between. Looked up from germline, CDR1 is LNHDA and CDR2 is SQIVND (reference sequence).

This sequence joins TRBV28 and TRBJ1-1; D not resolved. The CDR3 contains 14 residues. V dropped 1 base and J dropped 0 bases, with 6 bases sitting between them. Germline CDR1 reads MDHEN; CDR2 reads SYDVKM. CDR3 sequence: CASSLSSLNTEAFF. In DNA form, the CDR3 reads TGTGCCAGCAGTTTATCGTCCCTGAACACTGAAGCTTTCTTT.

The J gene is TRBJ1-4, the V gene TRBV21-1; TRBD1 was called by the table and not checked on the DNA. TRBV21-1 represents a pseudogene. The CDR3 is 20 amino acids. The DNA for the CDR3 is TGTGCCAGCAGCAAAGAGGTCAGGGACACAGCGGTACCAACTAATGAAAAACTGTTTTTT. This translates into CASSKEVRDTAVPTNEKLFF.

The table lists this clone with a count of one. J is TRBJ1-1 and V is TRBV5-1; no reliable D call. Germline CDR1 and CDR2: SGHRS and YFSETQ. The CDR3 sequence is 14 residues long. The V end lost 0 bases, the J end lost 4 bases, and 10 bases lay between the germline ends. This CDR3 reads CASSLEIWGTEAFF. The CDR3 bases are TGCGCCAGCAGCTTGGAGATATGGGGCACTGAAGCTTTCTTT. Based on the CDR3 plus reference TRBV5-1 and TRBJ1-1, the full variable domain is KAGVTQTPRYLIKTRGQQVTLSCSPISGHRSVSWYQQTPGQGLQFLFEYFSETQRNKGNFPGRFSGRQFSNSRSEMNVSTLELGDSALYLCASSLEIWGTEAFFGQGTRLTVV.

The chain uses TRBV5-1 and TRBJ2-7; D ambiguous. Germline CDR1 SGHRS, CDR2 YFSETQ. V lost 0 bases and J lost 0, with 13 bases in between. The CDR3 covers 16 residues. In DNA form, the CDR3 reads TGCGCCAGCAGCTTGGTGGCAGGCCTACCCTCCTACGAGCAGTACTTC. Protein sequence: CASSLVAGLPSYEQYF.

This chain connects TRBV19 to TRBJ2-1; no reliable D call. CDR3 length equals 12 residues. The germline V and J ends were trimmed by 4 bases and 6 bases, with 7 bases remaining between them. Germline lookup yields CDR1 LNHDA and CDR2 SQIVND (reference sequence). The CDR3 here is CASSSGVNEQFF. CDR3 in DNA: TGTGCCAGTAGTAGCGGCGTCAATGAGCAGTTCTTC.

V is TRBV9 and J is TRBJ2-2; 10 bases match TRBD1. CDR1 and CDR2 (germline): SGDLS, YYNGEE. The CDR3 extends over 15 amino acids. V was pared by 2 bases and J by 5 bases, with 3 bases of the junction left unmatched. This CDR3 is CASSVRGQGTGELFF. The CDR3 region has the DNA TGTGCCAGCAGCGTCCGGGGACAGGGGACCGGGGAGCTGTTTTTT.

This CDR3 reads CASTIAGGLNEQFF. CDR3 sequence (DNA): TGCGCCAGCACTATAGCGGGGGGTCTAAATGAGCAGTTCTTC. The rearrangement links TRBV5-1 to TRBJ2-1; 10 positions agree with TRBD2. CDR3 length: 14 residues. V lost 6 bases and J lost 7; bases outside the gene matches: 7. Germline values: CDR1 SGHRS, CDR2 YFSETQ.

CDR3 coding DNA: TGCAGTGCCGCAGGTTCTGGCTACACCTTC. It specifies CSAAGSGYTF. This sequence joins TRBV20-1 and TRBJ1-2; no firm D call. Germline CDR1 reads DFQATT; CDR2 reads SNEGSKA (reference sequence). The germline V and J ends were trimmed by 6 bases and 7 bases, with 9 bases remaining between them. This CDR3 region has 10 residues.

V is TRBV6-2 or TRBV6-3 and J is TRBJ2-3; D uncertain. V was shortened by 2 bases and J by 5 bases, with 11 bases between the two germline ends. The germline gives CDR1 MNHEY, CDR2 SVGEGT. The CDR3 loop spans 14 amino acids. Here the CDR3 DNA reads TGTGCCAGCAGTTACACGCGCCTCGGAGATACGCAGTATTTT. It is translated as CASSYTRLGDTQYF.

The chain uses TRBV19 and TRBJ1-1, with TRBD1 matching 9 bases. The germline gives CDR1 LNHDA, CDR2 SQIVND (reference sequence). This CDR3 has 15 amino acids. V lost 5 bases to trimming and J lost 4 bases; unmatched junction nucleotides: 8. The CDR3: CASSPSQGAFTEAFF. The CDR3 coding sequence is TGTGCCAGTAGTCCTTCACAGGGGGCCTTCACTGAAGCTTTCTTT.

This chain connects TRBV19 to TRBJ1-3, with TRBD1 matching over 7 bases. V dropped 4 bases and J dropped 4; count of bases not matched to a gene: 10. This CDR3 is built from 16 residues. Germline loops: CDR1 LNHDA, CDR2 SQIVND (reference sequence). CDR3 sequence (DNA): TGTGCCAGTAGTAGACAGGGATCCCGGAACGGAAACACCATATATTTT. This encodes CASSRQGSRNGNTIYF.

This chain links TRBV6-6 with TRBJ1-2, with 8 bases fitting TRBD1. V dropped 6 bases and J dropped 7; count of bases not matched to a gene: 13. CDR3 length: 15 amino acids. CDR1 and CDR2 from the germline V gene are MNHNY and SVGAGI (reference sequence). CDR3 DNA sequence: TGTGCCAGCAGCTCCCCCGGACAGGGCGAGGCTGGCTACACCTTC. Translation: CASSSPGQGEAGYTF.

This clone was recorded once. V usage is TRBV6-5 and J usage is TRBJ1-1; tentative D call: TRBD1 (5 bases). The CDR3 loop spans 13 amino acids. The germline gives CDR1 MNHEY, CDR2 SVGAGI. The germline V and J ends were trimmed by 6 bases and 4 bases, with 12 bases remaining between them. CDR3 DNA sequence: TGTGCCAGCAGGATTGGGGGAACCACTGAAGCTTTCTTT. It yields the protein CASRIGGTTEAFF.

V gene TRBV27 combines with J gene TRBJ1-5, with D perhaps TRBD1 (6 bases). V lost 6 bases, J lost 5 bases, and 14 bases lay in between. Germline CDR1 MNHEY, CDR2 SMNVEV (reference sequence). This CDR3 is 14 amino acids long. The CDR3 DNA sequence: TGTGCCAGCAGCCCTACAGGGAGCTATCAGCCCCAGCATTTT. Amino acid sequence: CASSPTGSYQPQHF.

The V gene is TRBV7-8, the J gene TRBJ1-6, with D tentatively TRBD1 (5 bases). With 9 bases removed from V and 5 bases from J, the gap between germline ends came to 14 bases. Germline V CDR1 and CDR2: SGHVS, FQNEAQ. The CDR3 totals 14 residues. CDR3 bases: TGTGCCAGGCGGGGGAGGGTGGATAATTCACCCCTCCACTTT. Its protein product is CARRGRVDNSPLHF.

The gene calls are TRBV5-1 and TRBJ1-2; 12 bases agree with TRBD1. With 4 bases clipped from V and 3 bases from J, the junction kept 7 bases outside the gene matches. From germline, CDR1 is SGHRS and CDR2 YFSETQ. This CDR3 has 16 residues. CDR3 DNA sequence: TGCGCCAGCAGCCAAGCCGGGACAGGGGGCGACTATGGCTACACCTTC. It yields the protein CASSQAGTGGDYGYTF.

In the case of this clone: Other DNA sequences in the same sample also yield this CDR3. This rearrangement joins TRBV11-2 to TRBJ2-2, with no clear D. CDR3 size: 14 residues. CDR1 and CDR2 from the germline V gene are SGHAT and FQNNGV. Trimming cost V 1 base and J 2 bases, with 5 bases left between them. CDR3: CASSLGPNTGELFF. DNA for the CDR3: TGTGCCAGCAGCTTAGGCCCAAACACCGGGGAGCTGTTTTTT.

The V gene is TRBV7-9, the J gene TRBJ2-3; TRBD2 agrees at 11 bases. CDR1 is SEHNR, CDR2 FQNEAQ, per germline (reference sequence). This CDR3 is 15 amino acids long. V lost 5 bases to trimming and J lost 2 bases; unmatched junction nucleotides: 3. For the CDR3, the DNA is TGTGCCAGCAGCCGACTAGCGGGGTACACAGATACGCAGTATTTT. Amino acids: CASSRLAGYTDTQYF. Looking up the rest from reference TRBV7-9 and TRBJ2-3 gives the full variable domain: DTGVSQNPRHKITKRGQNVTFRCDPISEHNRLYWYRQTLGQGPEFLTYFQNEAQLEKSRLLSDRFSAERPKGSFSTLEIQRTEQGDSAMYLCASSRLAGYTDTQYFGPGTRLTVL.

The chain employs TRBV5-4 and TRBJ2-7; possible D gene TRBD2, 6 bases. Per germline, CDR1 SGHNT and CDR2 YYREEE (reference sequence). Between the trimmed V and J ends, which lost 1 base and 5 bases, there was a span of 10 bases. The length of the CDR3 is 13 residues. This CDR3 reads CASSLLGRNEQYF. In nucleotides, the CDR3 is TGTGCCAGCAGCTTGCTCGGGAGAAACGAGCAGTACTTC.

The V call is TRBV27, the J call TRBJ1-1; the D is unclear. This CDR3 has 15 residues. Germline lookup yields CDR1 MNHEY and CDR2 SMNVEV (reference sequence). V lost 5 bases to trimming and J lost 1 base, with 14 bases between them. CDR3 loop: CASSPLLGENTEAFF. The CDR3 DNA reads TGTGCCAGCAGTCCGCTCCTAGGCGAGAACACTGAAGCTTTCTTT.

This chain connects TRBV11-2 to TRBJ1-1, with a tentative D call TRBD1 (5 bases). CDR1 and CDR2 from the germline V gene are SGHAT and FQNNGV. Trimming shortened V by 5 bases and J by 6 bases, and 16 bases separated the two germline ends. The CDR3 is made up of 14 amino acids. Here the CDR3 DNA reads TGTGCCAGCAGCCTGGGACCCGGGGGACCTGAAGCTTTCTTT. Translating gives CASSLGPGGPEAFF.

V usage is TRBV5-1 and J usage is TRBJ1-2; unclear D gene. The V and J ends lost 3 bases and 7 bases respectively, with 16 bases between them. Germline loops: CDR1 SGHRS, CDR2 YFSETQ. CDR3 size: 14 residues. The DNA of the CDR3 is TGCGCCAGCAGCTCCCACGGGATGGATGCTGGCTACACCTTC. Residues: CASSSHGMDAGYTF.

This chain links TRBV6-5 with TRBJ1-4; 7 nucleotides line up with TRBD1. Germline V CDR1 and CDR2: MNHEY, SVGAGI. This CDR3 is built from 13 residues. J gave up 10 bases and V 6 bases, and 8 bases lay outside the gene matches. The CDR3 nucleotides read TGTGCCAGCAGCAGACAGGGAATGGGAAAACTGTTTTTT. It encodes CASSRQGMGKLFF.